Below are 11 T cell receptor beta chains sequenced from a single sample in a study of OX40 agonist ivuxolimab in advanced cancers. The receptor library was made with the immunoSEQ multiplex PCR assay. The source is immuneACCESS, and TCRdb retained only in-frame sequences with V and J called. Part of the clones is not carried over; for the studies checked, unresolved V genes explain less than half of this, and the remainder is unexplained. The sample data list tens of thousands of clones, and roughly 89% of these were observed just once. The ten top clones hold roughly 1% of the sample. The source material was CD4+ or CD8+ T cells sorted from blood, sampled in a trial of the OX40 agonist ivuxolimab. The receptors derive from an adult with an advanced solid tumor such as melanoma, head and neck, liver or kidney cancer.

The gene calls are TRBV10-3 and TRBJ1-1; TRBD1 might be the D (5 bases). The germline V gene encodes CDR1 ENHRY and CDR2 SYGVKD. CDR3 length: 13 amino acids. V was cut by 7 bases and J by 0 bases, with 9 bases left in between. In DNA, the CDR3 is TGTGCCATCACCGGACACCTGAACACTGAAGCTTTCTTT. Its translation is CAITGHLNTEAFF.

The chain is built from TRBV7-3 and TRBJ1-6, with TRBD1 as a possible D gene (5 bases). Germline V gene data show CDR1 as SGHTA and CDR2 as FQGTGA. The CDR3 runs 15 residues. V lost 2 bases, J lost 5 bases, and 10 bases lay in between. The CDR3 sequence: CASSLSGTHNSPLHF. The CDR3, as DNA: TGTGCCAGCAGCTTATCAGGGACCCATAATTCACCCCTCCACTTT.

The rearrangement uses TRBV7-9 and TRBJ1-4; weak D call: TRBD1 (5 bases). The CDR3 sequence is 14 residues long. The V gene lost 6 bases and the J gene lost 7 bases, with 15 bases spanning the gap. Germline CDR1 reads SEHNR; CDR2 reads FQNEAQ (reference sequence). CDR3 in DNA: TGTGCCAGCAGGCGGGTAGCAGGGTCTGAAAAACTGTTTTTT. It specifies CASRRVAGSEKLFF.

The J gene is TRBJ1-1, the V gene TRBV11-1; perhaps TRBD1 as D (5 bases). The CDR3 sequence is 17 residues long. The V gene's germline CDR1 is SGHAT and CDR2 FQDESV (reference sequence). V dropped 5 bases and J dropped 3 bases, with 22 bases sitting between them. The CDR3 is CASSRYQGTRMDTEAFF. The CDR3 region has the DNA TGTGCCAGCAGCCGGTATCAAGGGACCCGGATGGACACTGAAGCTTTCTTT.

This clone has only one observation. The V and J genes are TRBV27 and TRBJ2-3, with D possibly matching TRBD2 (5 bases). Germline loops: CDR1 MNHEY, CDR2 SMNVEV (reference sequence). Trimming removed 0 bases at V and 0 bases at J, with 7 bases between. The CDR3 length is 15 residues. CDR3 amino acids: CASSLSGVSTDTQYF. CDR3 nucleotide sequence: TGTGCCAGCAGTTTATCCGGGGTTAGCACAGATACGCAGTATTTT.

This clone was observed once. CDR3: CATSRGGASLSYNEQFF. DNA of the CDR3: TGTGCCACCAGCCGCGGGGGGGCTTCGTTGTCCTACAATGAGCAGTTCTTC. The chain employs TRBV2 and TRBJ2-1, with 9 nucleotides matching TRBD2. The length of the CDR3 is 17 residues. V lost 10 bases to trimming and J lost 1 base; unmatched junction nucleotides: 14. Germline CDR1 SNHLY, CDR2 FYNNEI.

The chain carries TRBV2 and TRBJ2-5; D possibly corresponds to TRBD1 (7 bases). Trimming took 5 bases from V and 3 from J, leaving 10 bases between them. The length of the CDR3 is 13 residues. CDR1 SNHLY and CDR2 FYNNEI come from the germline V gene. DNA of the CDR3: TGTGCCAGCAGTCCCAGGGGGGAAGAGACCCAGTACTTC. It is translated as CASSPRGEETQYF.

CDR3 nucleotides: TGCGCCAGCAGCCAAACCCCCCCAGGTGGGGGCCCTAACACCGGGGAGCTGTTTTTT. Amino acid sequence: CASSQTPPGGGPNTGELFF. The gene calls are TRBV4-1 and TRBJ2-2; D is perhaps TRBD1 (6 bases). There are 19 residues in the CDR3. Germline V gene data show CDR1 as MGHRA and CDR2 as YSYEKL. Deletions cut 2 bases from V and 2 bases from J, with 21 bases between.

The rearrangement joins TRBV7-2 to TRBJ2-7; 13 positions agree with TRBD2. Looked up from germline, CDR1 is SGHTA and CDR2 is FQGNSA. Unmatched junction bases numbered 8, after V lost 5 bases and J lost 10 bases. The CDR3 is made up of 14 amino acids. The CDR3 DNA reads TGTGCCAGCAGCCCCCGGACTAGCGGGGGAGTCCAGTACTTC. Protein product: CASSPRTSGGVQYF.

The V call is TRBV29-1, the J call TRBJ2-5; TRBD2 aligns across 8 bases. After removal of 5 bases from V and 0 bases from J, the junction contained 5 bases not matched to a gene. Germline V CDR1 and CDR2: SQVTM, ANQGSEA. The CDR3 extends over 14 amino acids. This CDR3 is CSVIAGKNQETQYF. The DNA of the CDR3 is TGCAGCGTTATAGCGGGAAAAAACCAAGAGACCCAGTACTTC.

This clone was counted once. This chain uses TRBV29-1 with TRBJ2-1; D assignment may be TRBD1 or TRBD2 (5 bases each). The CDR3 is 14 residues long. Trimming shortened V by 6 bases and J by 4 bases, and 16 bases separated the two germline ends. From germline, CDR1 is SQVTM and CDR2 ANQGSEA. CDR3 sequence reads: CSVLALRGYNEQFF. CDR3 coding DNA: TGCAGCGTCCTGGCTTTGAGGGGTTACAATGAGCAGTTCTTC.